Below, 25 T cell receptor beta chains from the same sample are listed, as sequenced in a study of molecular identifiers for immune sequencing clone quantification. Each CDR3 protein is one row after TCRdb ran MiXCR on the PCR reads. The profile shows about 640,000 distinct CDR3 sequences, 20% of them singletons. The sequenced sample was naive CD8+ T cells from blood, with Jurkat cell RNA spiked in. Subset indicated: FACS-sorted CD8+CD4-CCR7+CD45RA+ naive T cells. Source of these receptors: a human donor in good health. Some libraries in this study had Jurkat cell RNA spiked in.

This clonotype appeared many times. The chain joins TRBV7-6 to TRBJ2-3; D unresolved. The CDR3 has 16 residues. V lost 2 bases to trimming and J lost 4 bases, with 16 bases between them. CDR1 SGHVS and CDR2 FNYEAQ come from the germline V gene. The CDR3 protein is CASSLFFFPGSDTQYF. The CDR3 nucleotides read TGTGCCAGCAGCTTATTCTTTTTCCCAGGATCAGATACGCAGTATTTT.

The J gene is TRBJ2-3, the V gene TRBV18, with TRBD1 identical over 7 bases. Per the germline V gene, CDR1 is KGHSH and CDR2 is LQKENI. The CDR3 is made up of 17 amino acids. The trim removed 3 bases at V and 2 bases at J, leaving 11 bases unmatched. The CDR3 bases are TGTGCCAGCTCACCGACGACAGGGATTGATCCCACAGATACGCAGTATTTT. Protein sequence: CASSPTTGIDPTDTQYF. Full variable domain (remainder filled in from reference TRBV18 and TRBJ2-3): NAGVMQNPRHLVRRRGQEARLRCSPMKGHSHVYWYRQLPEEGLKFMVYLQKENIIDESGMPKERFSAEFPKEGPSILRIQQVVRGDSAAYFCASSPTTGIDPTDTQYFGPGTRLTVL.

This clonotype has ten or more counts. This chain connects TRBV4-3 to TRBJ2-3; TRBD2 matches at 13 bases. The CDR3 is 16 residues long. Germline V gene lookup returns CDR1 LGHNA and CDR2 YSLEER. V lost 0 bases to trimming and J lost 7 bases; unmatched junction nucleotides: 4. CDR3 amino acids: CASSQELAGGPYTQYF. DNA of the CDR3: TGCGCCAGCAGCCAAGAACTAGCGGGGGGGCCGTATACGCAGTATTTT.

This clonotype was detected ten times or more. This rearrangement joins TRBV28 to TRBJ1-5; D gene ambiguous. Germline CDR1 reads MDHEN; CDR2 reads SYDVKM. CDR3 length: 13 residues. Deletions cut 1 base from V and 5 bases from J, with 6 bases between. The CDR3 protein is CASSLYPDQPQHF. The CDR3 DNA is TGTGCCAGCAGTTTATATCCGGATCAGCCCCAGCATTTT.

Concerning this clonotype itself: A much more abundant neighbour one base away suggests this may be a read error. The CDR3 DNA sequence: TGTGCCAGCGGCTTAATCTCCAGGTTCTCCTACGAGCAGTACTTC. The encoded protein is CASGLISRFSYEQYF. The V call is TRBV7-2, the J call TRBJ2-7; D is unresolved. From germline, CDR1 is SGHTA and CDR2 FQGNSA. The CDR3 has 15 amino acids. The full variable domain, completed using reference TRBV7-2 and TRBJ2-7, is GAGVSQSPSNKVTEKGKDVELRCDPISGHTALYWYRQSLGQGLEFLIYFQGNSAPDKSGLPSDRFSAERTGGSVSTLTIQRTQQEDSAVYLCASGLISRFSYEQYFGPGTRLTVT.

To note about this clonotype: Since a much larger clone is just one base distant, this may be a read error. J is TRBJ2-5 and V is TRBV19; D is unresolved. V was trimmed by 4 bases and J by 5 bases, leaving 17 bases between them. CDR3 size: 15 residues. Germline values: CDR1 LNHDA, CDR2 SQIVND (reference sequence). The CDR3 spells CASSTTPVEEETQYF. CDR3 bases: TGTGCCAGTAGTACGACCCCTGTAGAAGAGGAGACCCAGTACTTC. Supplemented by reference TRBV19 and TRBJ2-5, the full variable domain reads DGGITQSPKYLFRKEGQNVTLSCEQNLNHDAMYWYRQDPGQGLRLIYYSQIVNDFQKGDIAEGYSVSREKKESFPLTVTSAQKNPTAFYLCASSTTPVEEETQYFGPGTRLLVL.

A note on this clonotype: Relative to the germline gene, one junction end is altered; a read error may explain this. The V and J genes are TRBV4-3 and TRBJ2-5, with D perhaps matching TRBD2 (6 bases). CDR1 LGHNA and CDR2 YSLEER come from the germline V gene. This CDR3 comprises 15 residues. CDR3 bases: TGCGTCAGCAGCGCGGGTCTAGCGCCACAAGAGACCCAGTACTTC. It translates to CVSSAGLAPQETQYF.

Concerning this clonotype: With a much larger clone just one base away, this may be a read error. The CDR3 reads CATSEGPTGEAFIITDTQYF. The CDR3 DNA reads as TGTGCCACCAGTGAGGGGCCGACCGGAGAGGCTTTCATAATCACAGATACGCAGTATTTT. This chain uses TRBV24-1 with TRBJ2-3, with D perhaps TRBD1 (5 bases). V lost 4 bases and J 2 bases, leaving 27 bases between the germline ends. This CDR3 spans 20 amino acids. The germline V gene has CDR1 KGHDR and CDR2 SFDVKD.

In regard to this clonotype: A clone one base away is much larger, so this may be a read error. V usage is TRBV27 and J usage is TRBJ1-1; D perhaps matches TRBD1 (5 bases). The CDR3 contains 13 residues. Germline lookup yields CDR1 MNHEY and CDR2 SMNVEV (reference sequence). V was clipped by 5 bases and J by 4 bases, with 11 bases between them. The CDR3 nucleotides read TGTGCCAGCAGTATACCGGGACGCACTGAAGCTTTCTTT. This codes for CASSIPGRTEAFF.

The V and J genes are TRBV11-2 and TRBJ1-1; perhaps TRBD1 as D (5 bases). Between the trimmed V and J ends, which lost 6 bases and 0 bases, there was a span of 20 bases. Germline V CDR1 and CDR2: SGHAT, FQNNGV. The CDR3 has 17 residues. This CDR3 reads CASSSGWGAGMNTEAFF. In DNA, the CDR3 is TGTGCCAGCAGTTCCGGGTGGGGCGCCGGTATGAACACTGAAGCTTTCTTT.

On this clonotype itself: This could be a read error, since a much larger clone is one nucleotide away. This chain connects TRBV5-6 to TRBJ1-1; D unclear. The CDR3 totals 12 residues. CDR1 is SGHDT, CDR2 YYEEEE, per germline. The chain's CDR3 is CAGSLMDTEAFF. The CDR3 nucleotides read TGTGCCGGCAGCTTGATGGACACTGAAGCTTTCTTT.

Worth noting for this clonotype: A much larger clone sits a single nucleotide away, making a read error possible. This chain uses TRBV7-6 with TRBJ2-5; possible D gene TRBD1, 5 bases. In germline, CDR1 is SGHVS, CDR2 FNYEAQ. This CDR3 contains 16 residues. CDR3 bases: TGTGCCAGCGGCTTATTGAGGACACTCGGCCCAGAGACCCAGTACTTC. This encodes CASGLLRTLGPETQYF.

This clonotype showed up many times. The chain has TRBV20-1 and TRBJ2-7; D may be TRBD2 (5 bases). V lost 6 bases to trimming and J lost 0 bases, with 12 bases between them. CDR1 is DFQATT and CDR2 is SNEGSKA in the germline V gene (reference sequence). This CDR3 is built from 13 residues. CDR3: CSAVDYPSYEQYF. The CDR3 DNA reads TGCAGTGCCGTTGACTATCCCTCCTACGAGCAGTACTTC.

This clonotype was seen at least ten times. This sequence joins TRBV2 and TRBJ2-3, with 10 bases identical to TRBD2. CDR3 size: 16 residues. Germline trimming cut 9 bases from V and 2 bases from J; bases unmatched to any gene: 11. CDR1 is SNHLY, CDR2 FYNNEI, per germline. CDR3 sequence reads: CASLSGRAGNTDTQYF. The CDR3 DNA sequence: TGTGCCAGTTTGAGCGGGAGGGCCGGTAACACAGATACGCAGTATTTT.

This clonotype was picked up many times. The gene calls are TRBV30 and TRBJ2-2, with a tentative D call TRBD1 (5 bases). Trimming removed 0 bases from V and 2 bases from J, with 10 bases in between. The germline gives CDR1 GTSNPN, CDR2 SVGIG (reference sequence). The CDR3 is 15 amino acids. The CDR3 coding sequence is TGTGCCTGGAGTGTAGGGGCTACCAACACCGGGGAGCTGTTTTTT. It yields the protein CAWSVGATNTGELFF.

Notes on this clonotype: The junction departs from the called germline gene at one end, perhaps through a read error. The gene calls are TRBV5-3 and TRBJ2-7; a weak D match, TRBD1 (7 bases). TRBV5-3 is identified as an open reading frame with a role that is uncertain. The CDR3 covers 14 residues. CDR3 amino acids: CASSSNRGGNEQYF. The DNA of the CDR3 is TGTGCCAGCAGCTCTAACAGGGGAGGCAACGAGCAGTACTTC.

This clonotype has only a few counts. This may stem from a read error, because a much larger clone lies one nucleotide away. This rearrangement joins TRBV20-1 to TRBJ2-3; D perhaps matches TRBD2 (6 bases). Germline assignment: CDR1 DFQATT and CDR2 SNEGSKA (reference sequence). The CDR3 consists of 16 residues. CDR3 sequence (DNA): TGCCGTGCTAGGGAACCTAGGAGGGGAACCACAGATACGCAGTATTTT. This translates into CRAREPRRGTTDTQYF.

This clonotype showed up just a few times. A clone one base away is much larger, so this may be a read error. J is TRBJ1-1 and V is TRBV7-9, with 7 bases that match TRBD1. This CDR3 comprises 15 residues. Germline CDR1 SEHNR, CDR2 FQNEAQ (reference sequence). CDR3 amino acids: CAGSLQTGAFTEAFF. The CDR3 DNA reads TGTGCCGGCAGCTTACAAACAGGGGCCTTCACTGAAGCTTTCTTT.

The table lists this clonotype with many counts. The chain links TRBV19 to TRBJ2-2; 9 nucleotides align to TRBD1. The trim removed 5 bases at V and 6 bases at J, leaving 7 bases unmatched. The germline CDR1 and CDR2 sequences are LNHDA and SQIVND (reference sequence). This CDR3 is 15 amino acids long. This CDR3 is CASSQTTGGSGELFF. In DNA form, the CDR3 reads TGTGCCAGTAGTCAAACGACAGGGGGGTCCGGGGAGCTGTTTTTT. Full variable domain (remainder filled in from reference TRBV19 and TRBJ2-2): DGGITQSPKYLFRKEGQNVTLSCEQNLNHDAMYWYRQDPGQGLRLIYYSQIVNDFQKGDIAEGYSVSREKKESFPLTVTSAQKNPTAFYLCASSQTTGGSGELFFGEGSRLTVL.

CDR3 amino acids: CATSDSERGLANYNEQFF. In nucleotides, the CDR3 is TGTGCCACCAGTGATTCGGAACGGGGACTAGCGAACTACAATGAGCAGTTCTTC. The chain links TRBV24-1 to TRBJ2-1, with TRBD2 matching over 10 bases. V trimming: 2 bases; J trimming: 3 bases; junction bases outside the gene matches: 9. The CDR3 length is 18 residues. From germline, CDR1 is KGHDR and CDR2 SFDVKD.

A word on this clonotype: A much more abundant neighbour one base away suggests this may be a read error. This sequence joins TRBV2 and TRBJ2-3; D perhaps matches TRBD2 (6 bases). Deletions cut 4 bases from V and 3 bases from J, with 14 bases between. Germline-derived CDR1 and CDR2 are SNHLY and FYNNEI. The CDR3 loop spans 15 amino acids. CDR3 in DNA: TGTGCCAGCAGTGGATGGCCCCGGGGGACAGATACGCAGTATTTT. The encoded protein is CASSGWPRGTDTQYF.

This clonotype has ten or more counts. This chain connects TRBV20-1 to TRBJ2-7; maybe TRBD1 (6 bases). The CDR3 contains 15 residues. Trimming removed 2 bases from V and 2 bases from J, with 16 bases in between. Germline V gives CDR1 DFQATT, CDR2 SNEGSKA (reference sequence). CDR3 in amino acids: CSARSSRGPTYEQYF. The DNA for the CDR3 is TGCAGTGCTAGATCCAGCAGGGGACCAACCTACGAGCAGTACTTC.

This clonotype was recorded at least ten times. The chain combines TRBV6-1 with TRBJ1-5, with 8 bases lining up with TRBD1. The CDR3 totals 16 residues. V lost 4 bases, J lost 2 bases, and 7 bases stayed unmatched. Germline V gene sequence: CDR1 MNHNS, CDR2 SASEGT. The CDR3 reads CASSAGTGGGNQPQHF. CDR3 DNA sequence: TGTGCCAGCAGTGCCGGGACAGGCGGCGGCAATCAGCCCCAGCATTTT.

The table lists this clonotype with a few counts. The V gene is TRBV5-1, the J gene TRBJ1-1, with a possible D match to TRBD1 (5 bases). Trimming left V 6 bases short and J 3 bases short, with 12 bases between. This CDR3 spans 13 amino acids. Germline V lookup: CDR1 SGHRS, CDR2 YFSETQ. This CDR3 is CASTDTSDTEAFF. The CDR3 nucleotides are TGCGCCAGCACGGACACCTCGGACACTGAAGCTTTCTTT.

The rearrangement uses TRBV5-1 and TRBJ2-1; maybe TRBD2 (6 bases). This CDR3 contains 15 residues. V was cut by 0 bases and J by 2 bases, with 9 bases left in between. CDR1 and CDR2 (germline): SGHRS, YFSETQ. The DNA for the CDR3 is TGCGCCAGCAGCTTGGGCGGGACTGCCTACAATGAGCAGTTCTTC. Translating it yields CASSLGGTAYNEQFF. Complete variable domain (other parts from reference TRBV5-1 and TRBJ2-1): KAGVTQTPRYLIKTRGQQVTLSCSPISGHRSVSWYQQTPGQGLQFLFEYFSETQRNKGNFPGRFSGRQFSNSRSEMNVSTLELGDSALYLCASSLGGTAYNEQFFGPGTRLTVL.